One T cell receptor beta chain is described in this entry. The target antigen is unknown. The PCR ran on 60 Vbeta and 13 Jbeta primers. The assay was immunoSEQ multiplex PCR, and TCRdb's table has in-frame clones only and misses some. The sample lists 130,000 to 150,000 clones, around 80% seen once, with 1% to 1.5% in the top ten. The data were obtained in a study of cytomegalovirus exposure and HLA in healthy donors. Likely unrecorded immune exposures existed in these nominally healthy donors. The CDR3 consists of 16 residues. Germline CDR1 reads MNHEY; CDR2 reads SMNVEV (reference sequence). Trimming took off 5 bases at V and 0 bases at J, with 16 bases between the two ends. Study conclusions and caveats: Cytomegalovirus status was reportedly diagnosed by the classifier with high specificity and sensitivity. According to a later analysis, most TCR beta chains associated with CMV appeared HLA-restricted. Follow-up analysis later connected one missense variant in DCLRE1C with trimming of TCR beta V- and J-genes.

V usage is TRBV27 and J usage is TRBJ2-5; no clear D. The sequence was collected from a male donor in good health and CMV-seropositive. The sample was PBMCs. This CDR3 reads CASSPMMTEYQETQYF. The CDR3 region has the DNA TGTGCCAGCAGTCCCATGATGACTGAATACCAAGAGACCCAGTACTTC.